The 8 T cell receptor beta chains presented below share a single source sample, sequenced in a study of T-cell reconstitution after alpha-beta-depleted transplantation in children. As it was prepared, the TCRbeta library received unique molecular identifiers. TCRdb reanalysed the PCR reads using MiXCR and keeps one entry per CDR3 protein. The sample holds about 510,000 distinct CDR3 sequences, about an eighth seen once. The sample here was PBMCs, mostly from graft donor cells, taken 180 days after TCRalphabeta/CD19-depleted stem cell transplant. These receptors were taken from a female patient aged 2-9 years who had a stem cell transplant for aplastic anemia, so the T cells may come from the graft donor.

The chain links TRBV4-3 to TRBJ2-3; 8 bases match TRBD1. Germline values: CDR1 LGHNA, CDR2 YSLEER. This CDR3 is built from 17 residues. Trimming removed 4 bases from V and 1 base from J; junction bases left unmatched: 10. CDR3 protein: CASSRRFQGARTDTQYF. CDR3 nucleotides: TGCGCCAGCAGCCGACGATTCCAGGGGGCGCGCACAGATACGCAGTATTTT.

This clonotype was detected only a few times. This sequence joins TRBV25-1 and TRBJ2-1; D possibly corresponds to TRBD2 (5 bases). Trimming cost V 1 base and J 7 bases, with 5 bases left between them. Per germline, CDR1 MGHDK and CDR2 SYGVNS. This CDR3 spans 12 amino acids. The CDR3: CASSELANEQFF. The DNA for the CDR3 is TGTGCCAGCAGTGAATTAGCGAATGAGCAGTTCTTC.

This clonotype was counted a few times. The V and J genes are TRBV7-8 and TRBJ2-1; perhaps D is TRBD1 or TRBD2 (6 bases each). This CDR3 spans 13 amino acids. Germline V gene sequence: CDR1 SGHVS, CDR2 FQNEAQ. Trimming removed 2 bases from V and 8 bases from J, with 10 bases in between. The DNA of the CDR3 is TGTGCCAGCAGCTTATGGGGGGCGGATGAGCAGTTCTTC. Protein: CASSLWGADEQFF.

The chain employs TRBV27 and TRBJ2-5, with 14 bases fitting TRBD2. V lost 5 bases to trimming and J lost 2 bases; unmatched junction nucleotides: 7. This CDR3 has 17 residues. Germline-derived CDR1 and CDR2 are MNHEY and SMNVEV (reference sequence). As DNA, the CDR3 is TGTGCCAGCAGTCTACGGACTAGCGGGAGGTGGCAAGAGACCCAGTACTTC. Protein sequence: CASSLRTSGRWQETQYF.

The table lists this clonotype with a few counts. The rearrangement links TRBV11-2 to TRBJ2-1, with D perhaps TRBD2 (5 bases). V lost 5 bases to trimming and J lost 0 bases, with 14 bases between them. In germline, CDR1 is SGHAT, CDR2 FQNNGV. The CDR3 totals 16 residues. The CDR3 sequence: CASSPRAESSYNEQFF. In DNA, the CDR3 is TGTGCCAGCAGCCCAAGAGCGGAGAGCTCCTACAATGAGCAGTTCTTC.

Many counts were recorded for this clonotype. This chain joins TRBV29-1 and TRBJ2-3, with 7 bases lining up with TRBD2. Germline V gene data show CDR1 as SQVTM and CDR2 as ANQGSEA. Unmatched junction bases numbered 6, after V lost 4 bases and J lost 5 bases. The CDR3 runs 13 residues. The DNA of the CDR3 is TGCAGCGTTGTGGCGGGAGTAATAGATACGCAGTATTTT. Protein product: CSVVAGVIDTQYF.

Only a few counts were recorded for this clonotype. This chain joins TRBV20-1 and TRBJ2-6; 9 positions agree with TRBD1. Germline CDR1 reads DFQATT; CDR2 reads SNEGSKA (reference sequence). CDR3 size: 16 residues. V lost 6 bases and J lost 0; bases outside the gene matches: 6. In DNA, the CDR3 is TGCAGTGCGACAGGGGGAGGGAGCTCTGGGGCCAACGTCCTGACTTTC. It specifies CSATGGGSSGANVLTF.

The J gene is TRBJ1-2, the V gene TRBV7-2; maybe TRBD1 (5 bases). Germline assignment: CDR1 SGHTA and CDR2 FQGNSA. The ends were cut back, 4 bases at V and 2 bases at J, with 14 bases in the middle. CDR3 length: 15 residues. The CDR3 DNA reads as TGTGCCAGCAGCTGGAGGACCTGGGGGAACTATGGCTACACCTTC. As protein: CASSWRTWGNYGYTF.